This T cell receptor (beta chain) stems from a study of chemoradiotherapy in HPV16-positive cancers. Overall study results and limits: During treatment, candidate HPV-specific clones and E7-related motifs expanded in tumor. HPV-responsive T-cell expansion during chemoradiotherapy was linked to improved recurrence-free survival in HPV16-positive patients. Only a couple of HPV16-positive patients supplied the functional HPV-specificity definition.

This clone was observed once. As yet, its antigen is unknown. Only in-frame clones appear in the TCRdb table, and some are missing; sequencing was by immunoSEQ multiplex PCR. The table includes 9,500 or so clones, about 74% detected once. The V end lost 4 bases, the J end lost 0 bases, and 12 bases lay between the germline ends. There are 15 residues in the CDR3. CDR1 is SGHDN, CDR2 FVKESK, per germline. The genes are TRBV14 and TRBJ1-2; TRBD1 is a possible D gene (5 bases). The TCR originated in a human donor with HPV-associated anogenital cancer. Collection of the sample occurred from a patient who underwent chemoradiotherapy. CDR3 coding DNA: TGTGCCAGCAGCCTTCTCCCGGGGGCTAACTATGGCTACACCTTC. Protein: CASSLLPGANYGYTF.